The T cell receptor (beta chain) under discussion was sequenced for a study of blood T cell repertoires in COVID-19. Study summary: Sources were T cells, B-cell-depleted T cells, or PBMCs; the material itself was cDNA or gDNA.

Sequenced by immunoSEQ multiplex PCR; TCRdb stores in-frame clones only, minus some. The sample includes hundreds of thousands of clones, approximately 88% seen only once; the top ten take approximately 4%. Trimming removed 6 bases from V and 5 bases from J, with 13 bases in between. Germline V gene data show CDR1 as SNHLY and CDR2 as FYNNEI. The CDR3 covers 13 residues. Specimen: peripheral blood. V usage is TRBV2 and J usage is TRBJ1-1; tentatively, D is TRBD1 (5 bases). This receptor was identified in a woman aged 45-65 years with active or convalescent COVID-19. CDR3 residues: CASSDSRGTEAFF. In DNA form, the CDR3 reads TGTGCCAGCAGCGATAGTAGGGGAACTGAAGCTTTCTTT. Combining the CDR3 with reference TRBV2 and TRBJ1-1 gives the whole variable domain EPEVTQTPSHQVTQMGQEVILRCVPISNHLYFYWYRQILGQKVEFLVSFYNNEISEKSEIFDDQFSVERPDGSNFTLKIRSTKLEDSAMYFCASSDSRGTEAFFGQGTRLTVV.